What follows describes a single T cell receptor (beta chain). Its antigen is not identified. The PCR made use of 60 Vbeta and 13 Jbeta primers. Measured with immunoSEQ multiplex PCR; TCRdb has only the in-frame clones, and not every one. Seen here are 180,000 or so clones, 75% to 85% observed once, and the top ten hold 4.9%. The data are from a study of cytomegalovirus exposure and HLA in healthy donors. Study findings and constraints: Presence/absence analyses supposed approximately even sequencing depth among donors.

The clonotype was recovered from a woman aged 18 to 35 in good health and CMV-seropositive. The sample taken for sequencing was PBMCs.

Here the CDR3 DNA reads TGTGCCACCGGACTAGCGAGGGGTGAAAAACTGTTTTTT. Its translation is CATGLARGEKLFF. V is TRBV2 and J is TRBJ1-4, with TRBD1 as a possible D gene (5 bases). This CDR3 spans 13 amino acids. Trimming shortened V by 10 bases and J by 7 bases, and 16 bases separated the two germline ends. Germline V lookup: CDR1 SNHLY, CDR2 FYNNEI. Complete variable domain (other parts from reference TRBV2 and TRBJ1-4): EPEVTQTPSHQVTQMGQEVILRCVPISNHLYFYWYRQILGQKVEFLVSFYNNEISEKSEIFDDQFSVERPDGSNFTLKIRSTKLEDSAMYFCATGLARGEKLFFGSGTQLSVL.